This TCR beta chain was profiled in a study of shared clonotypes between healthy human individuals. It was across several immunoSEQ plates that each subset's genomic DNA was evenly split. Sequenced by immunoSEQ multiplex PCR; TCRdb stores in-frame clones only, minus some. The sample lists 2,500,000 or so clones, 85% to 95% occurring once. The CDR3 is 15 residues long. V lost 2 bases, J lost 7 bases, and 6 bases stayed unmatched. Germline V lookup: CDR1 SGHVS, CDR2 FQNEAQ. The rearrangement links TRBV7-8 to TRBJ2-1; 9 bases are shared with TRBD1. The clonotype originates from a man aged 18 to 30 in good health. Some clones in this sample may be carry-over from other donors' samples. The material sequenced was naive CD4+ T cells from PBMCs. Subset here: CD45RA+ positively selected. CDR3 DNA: TGTGCCAGCAGCTTAAGGGGGACAGGGTATAATGAGCAGTTCTTC. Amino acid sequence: CASSLRGTGYNEQFF.